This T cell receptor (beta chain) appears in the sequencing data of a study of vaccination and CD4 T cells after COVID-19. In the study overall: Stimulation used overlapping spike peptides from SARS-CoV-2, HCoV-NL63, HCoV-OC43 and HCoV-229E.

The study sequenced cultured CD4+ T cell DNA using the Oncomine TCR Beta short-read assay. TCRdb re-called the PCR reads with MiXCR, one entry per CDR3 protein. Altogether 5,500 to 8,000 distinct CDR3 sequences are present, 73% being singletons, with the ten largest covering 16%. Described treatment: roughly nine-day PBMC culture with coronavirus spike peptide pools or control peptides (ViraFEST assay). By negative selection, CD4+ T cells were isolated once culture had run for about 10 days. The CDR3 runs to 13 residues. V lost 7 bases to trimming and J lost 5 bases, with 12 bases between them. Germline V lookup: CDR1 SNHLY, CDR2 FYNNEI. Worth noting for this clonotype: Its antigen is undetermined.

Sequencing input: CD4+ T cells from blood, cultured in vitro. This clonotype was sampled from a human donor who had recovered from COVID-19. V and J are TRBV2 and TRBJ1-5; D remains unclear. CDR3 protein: CASTLQPHQPQHF. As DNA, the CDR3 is TGTGCCAGCACCCTACAGCCCCATCAGCCCCAGCATTTT.